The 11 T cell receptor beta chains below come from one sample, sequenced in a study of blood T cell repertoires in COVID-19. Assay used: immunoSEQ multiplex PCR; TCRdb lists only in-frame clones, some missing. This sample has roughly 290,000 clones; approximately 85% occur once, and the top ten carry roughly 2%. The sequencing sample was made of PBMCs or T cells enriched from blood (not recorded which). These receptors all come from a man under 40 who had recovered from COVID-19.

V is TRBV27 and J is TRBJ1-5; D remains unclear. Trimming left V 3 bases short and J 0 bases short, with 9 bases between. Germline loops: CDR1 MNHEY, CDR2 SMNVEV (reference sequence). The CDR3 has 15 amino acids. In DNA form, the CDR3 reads TGTGCCAGCAGTTTGTTCGGGTATAGCAATCAGCCCCAGCATTTT. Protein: CASSLFGYSNQPQHF.

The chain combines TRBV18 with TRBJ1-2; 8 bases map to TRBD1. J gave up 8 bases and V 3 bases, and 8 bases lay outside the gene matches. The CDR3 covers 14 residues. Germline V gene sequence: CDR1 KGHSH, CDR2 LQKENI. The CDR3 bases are TGTGCCAGCTCACCGGGACAGGTATCGCAAGGCTACACCTTC. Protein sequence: CASSPGQVSQGYTF.

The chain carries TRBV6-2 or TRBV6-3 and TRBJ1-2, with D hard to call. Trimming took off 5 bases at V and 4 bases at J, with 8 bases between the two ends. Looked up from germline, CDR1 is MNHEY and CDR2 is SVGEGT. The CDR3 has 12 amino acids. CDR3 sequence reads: CASSPSPYGYTF. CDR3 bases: TGTGCCAGCAGTCCCAGTCCCTATGGCTACACCTTC.

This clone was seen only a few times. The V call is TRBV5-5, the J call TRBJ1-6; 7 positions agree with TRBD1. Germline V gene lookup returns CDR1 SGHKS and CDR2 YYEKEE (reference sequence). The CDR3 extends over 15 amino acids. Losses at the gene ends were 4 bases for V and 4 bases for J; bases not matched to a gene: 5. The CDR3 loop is CASSLTGAYNSPLHF. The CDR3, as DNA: TGTGCCAGCAGCCTCACAGGGGCTTATAATTCACCCCTCCACTTT.

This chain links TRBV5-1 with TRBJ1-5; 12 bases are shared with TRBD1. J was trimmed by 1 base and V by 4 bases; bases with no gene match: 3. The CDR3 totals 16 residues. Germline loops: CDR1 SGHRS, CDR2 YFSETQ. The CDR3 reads CASSPGQGASNQPQHF. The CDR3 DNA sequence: TGCGCCAGCAGCCCGGGACAGGGGGCAAGCAATCAGCCCCAGCATTTT.

In nucleotides, the CDR3 is TGTGCCTGGAGTCCCAGTTGGGCGGGGGCCACCTACGAGCAGTACTTC. It yields the protein CAWSPSWAGATYEQYF. The chain carries TRBV30 and TRBJ2-7; TRBD2 is a possible D gene (7 bases). The CDR3 sequence is 16 residues long. Germline lookup yields CDR1 GTSNPN and CDR2 SVGIG (reference sequence). Trimming shortened V by 2 bases and J by 2 bases, and 19 bases separated the two germline ends.

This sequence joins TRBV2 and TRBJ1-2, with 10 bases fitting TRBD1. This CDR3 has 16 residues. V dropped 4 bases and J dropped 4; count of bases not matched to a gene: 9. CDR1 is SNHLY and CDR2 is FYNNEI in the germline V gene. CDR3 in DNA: TGTGCCAGCAGTGTGGGACAGGGGAATTTTGGCTATGGCTACACCTTC. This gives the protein CASSVGQGNFGYGYTF.

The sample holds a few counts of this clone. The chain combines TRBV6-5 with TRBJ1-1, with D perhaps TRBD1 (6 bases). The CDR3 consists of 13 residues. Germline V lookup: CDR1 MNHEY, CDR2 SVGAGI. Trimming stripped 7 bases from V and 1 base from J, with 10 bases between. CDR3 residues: CASTLTGNTEAFF. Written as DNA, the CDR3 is TGTGCCAGCACCTTGACAGGGAACACTGAAGCTTTCTTT.

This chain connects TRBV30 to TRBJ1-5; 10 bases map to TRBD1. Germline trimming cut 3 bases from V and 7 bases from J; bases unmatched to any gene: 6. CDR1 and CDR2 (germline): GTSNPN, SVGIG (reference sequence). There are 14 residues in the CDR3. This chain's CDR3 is CAWSAGQGRQPQHF. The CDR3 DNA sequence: TGTGCCTGGAGCGCGGGACAGGGGCGGCAGCCCCAGCATTTT.

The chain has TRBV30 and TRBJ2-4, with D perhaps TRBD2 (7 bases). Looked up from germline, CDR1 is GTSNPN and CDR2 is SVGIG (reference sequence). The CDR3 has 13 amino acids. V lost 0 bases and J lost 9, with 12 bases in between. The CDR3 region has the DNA TGTGCCTGGAGTGTTGCGAGGGGGGGCATTCAGTACTTC. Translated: CAWSVARGGIQYF.

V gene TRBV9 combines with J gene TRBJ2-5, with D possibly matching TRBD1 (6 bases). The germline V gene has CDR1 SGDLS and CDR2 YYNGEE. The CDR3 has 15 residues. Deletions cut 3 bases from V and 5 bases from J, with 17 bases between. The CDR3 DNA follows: TGTGCCAGCAGCGCCCTAGGGGGACCGCTTGAGACCCAGTACTTC. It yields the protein CASSALGGPLETQYF.